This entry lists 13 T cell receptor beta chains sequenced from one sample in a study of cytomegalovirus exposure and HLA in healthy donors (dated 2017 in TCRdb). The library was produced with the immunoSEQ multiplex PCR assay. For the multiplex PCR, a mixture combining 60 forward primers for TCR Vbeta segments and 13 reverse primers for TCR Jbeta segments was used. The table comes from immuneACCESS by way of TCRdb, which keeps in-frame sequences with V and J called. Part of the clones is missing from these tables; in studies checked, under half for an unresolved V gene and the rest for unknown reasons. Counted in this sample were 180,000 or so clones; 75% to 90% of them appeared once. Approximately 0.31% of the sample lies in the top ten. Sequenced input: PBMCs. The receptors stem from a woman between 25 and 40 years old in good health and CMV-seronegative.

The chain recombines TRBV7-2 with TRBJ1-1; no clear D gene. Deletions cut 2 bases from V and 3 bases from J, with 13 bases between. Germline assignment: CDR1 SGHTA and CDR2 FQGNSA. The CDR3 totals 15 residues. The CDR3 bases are TGTGCCAGCAGCTTACGATCCGGTCGAGACACTGAAGCTTTCTTT. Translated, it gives CASSLRSGRDTEAFF.

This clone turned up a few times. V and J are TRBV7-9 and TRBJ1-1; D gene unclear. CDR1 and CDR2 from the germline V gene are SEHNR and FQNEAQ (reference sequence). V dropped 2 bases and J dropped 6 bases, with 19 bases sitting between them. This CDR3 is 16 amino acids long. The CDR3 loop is CASSLIAAATTSEAFF. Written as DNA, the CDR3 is TGTGCCAGCAGCTTAATAGCGGCGGCGACAACTTCTGAAGCTTTCTTT. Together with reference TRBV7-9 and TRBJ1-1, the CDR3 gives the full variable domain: DTGVSQNPRHKITKRGQNVTFRCDPISEHNRLYWYRQTLGQGPEFLTYFQNEAQLEKSRLLSDRFSAERPKGSFSTLEIQRTEQGDSAMYLCASSLIAAATTSEAFFGQGTRLTVV.

The CDR3 is CASSPLAGGYEQYF. The CDR3 DNA reads TGTGCCAGCTCACCCTTAGCGGGAGGGTACGAGCAGTACTTC. The gene calls are TRBV18 and TRBJ2-7, with TRBD2 matching 11 bases. There are 14 residues in the CDR3. The ends lost 3 bases at V and 4 bases at J; junction bases unmatched: 2. CDR1 is KGHSH and CDR2 is LQKENI in the germline V gene.

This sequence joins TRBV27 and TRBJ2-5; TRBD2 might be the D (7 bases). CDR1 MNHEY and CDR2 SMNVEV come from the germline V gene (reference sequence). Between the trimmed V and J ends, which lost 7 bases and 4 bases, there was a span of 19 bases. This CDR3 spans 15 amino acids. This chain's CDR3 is CASNPSGWGRETQYF. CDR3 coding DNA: TGTGCCAGCAACCCTAGCGGATGGGGGCGAGAGACCCAGTACTTC.

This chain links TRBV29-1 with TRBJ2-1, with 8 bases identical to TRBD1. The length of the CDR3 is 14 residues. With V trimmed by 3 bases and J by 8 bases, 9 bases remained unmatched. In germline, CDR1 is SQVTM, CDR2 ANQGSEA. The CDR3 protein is CSVDATGAFYEQFF. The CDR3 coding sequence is TGCAGCGTTGACGCGACAGGGGCCTTTTATGAGCAGTTCTTC.

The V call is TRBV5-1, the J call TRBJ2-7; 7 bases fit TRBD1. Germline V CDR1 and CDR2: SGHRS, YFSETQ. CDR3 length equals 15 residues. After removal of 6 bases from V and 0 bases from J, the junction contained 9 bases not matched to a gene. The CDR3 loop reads CASKQTRDSSYEQYF. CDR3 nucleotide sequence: TGCGCCAGCAAGCAAACCCGGGACAGCTCCTACGAGCAGTACTTC.

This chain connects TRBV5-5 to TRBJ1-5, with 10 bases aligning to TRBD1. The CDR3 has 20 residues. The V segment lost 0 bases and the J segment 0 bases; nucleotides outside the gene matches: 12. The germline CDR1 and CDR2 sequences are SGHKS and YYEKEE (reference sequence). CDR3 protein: CASSLGRPGQGFYSNQPQHF. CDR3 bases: TGTGCCAGCAGCTTGGGACGACCGGGACAGGGGTTTTATAGCAATCAGCCCCAGCATTTT.

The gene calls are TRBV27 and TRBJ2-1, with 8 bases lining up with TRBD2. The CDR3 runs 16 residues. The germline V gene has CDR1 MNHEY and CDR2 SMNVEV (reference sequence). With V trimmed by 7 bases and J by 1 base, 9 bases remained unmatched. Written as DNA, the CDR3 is TGTGCCAGCAACCCTGGAGCGGGAGTATCCTACAATGAGCAGTTCTTC. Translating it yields CASNPGAGVSYNEQFF.

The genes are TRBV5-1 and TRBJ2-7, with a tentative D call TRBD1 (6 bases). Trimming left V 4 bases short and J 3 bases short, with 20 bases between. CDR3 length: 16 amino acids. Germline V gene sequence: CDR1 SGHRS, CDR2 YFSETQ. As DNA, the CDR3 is TGCGCCAGCAGCCAATACTGGGACACCACGGACTACGAGCAGTACTTC. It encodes CASSQYWDTTDYEQYF.

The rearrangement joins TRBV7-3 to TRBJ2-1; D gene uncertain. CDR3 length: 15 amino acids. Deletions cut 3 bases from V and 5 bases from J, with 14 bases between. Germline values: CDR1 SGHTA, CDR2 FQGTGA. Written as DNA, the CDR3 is TGTGCCAGCAGCTTGGGCTTCCTCACCAACAATGAGCAGTTCTTC. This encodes CASSLGFLTNNEQFF.

CDR3 loop: CASSEGSGGYEQYF. The CDR3 nucleotides read TGTGCCAGCAGTGAGGGTTCAGGAGGCTACGAGCAGTACTTC. J is TRBJ2-7 and V is TRBV2; tentative D call: TRBD2 (5 bases). The CDR3 is 14 residues long. V lost 3 bases and J 3 bases, leaving 12 bases between the germline ends. Germline V gene sequence: CDR1 SNHLY, CDR2 FYNNEI.

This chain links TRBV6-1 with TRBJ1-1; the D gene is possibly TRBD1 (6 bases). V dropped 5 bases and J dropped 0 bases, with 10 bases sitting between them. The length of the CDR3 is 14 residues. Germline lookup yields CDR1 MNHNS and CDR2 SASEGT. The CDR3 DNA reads TGTGCCAGCAGTCAGGACAGCATGAACACTGAAGCTTTCTTT. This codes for CASSQDSMNTEAFF.

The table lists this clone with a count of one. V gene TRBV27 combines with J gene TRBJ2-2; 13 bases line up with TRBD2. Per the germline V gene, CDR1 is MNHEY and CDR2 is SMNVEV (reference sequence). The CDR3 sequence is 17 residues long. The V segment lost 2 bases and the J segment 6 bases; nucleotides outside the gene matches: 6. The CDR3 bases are TGTGCCAGCAGTTTACCGGGACTAGCGGGATGGCCCGGGGAGCTGTTTTTT. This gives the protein CASSLPGLAGWPGELFF.